One TCR beta chain is described in this entry. Which antigen it targets is not known. No quality values exist for individual bases; no much larger clone is one base distant. At one collaborating source in Seattle, patients were enrolled during active infection and were followed longitudinally through the course of disease. Whole blood was collected in K2EDTA tubes by collaborating institutions according to the institutions' own protocols. For TCRbeta analysis, collaborator samples were shipped as frozen whole blood, as isolated PBMCs, or as DNA extracted from either sample type. This sample is drawn from a study of blood T cell repertoires in COVID-19 (dated by TCRdb to 2019 to 2021). Concerning the study at large: Samples from collaborators originated in the United States, Italy and Spain and spanned both the acute and convalescent phases of COVID-19. The prospective study material was composed of cDNA or gDNA derived from T cells, B-cell-depleted T cells, or PBMCs. Subjects who had been exposed to COVID-19, were actively infected with it, or had recovered from it provided the deeply sampled blood TCRbeta repertoires that made up the dataset. A freely available public database, intended as a resource for researchers studying the immune response to SARS-CoV-2, is where the repertoires were released. The samples were drawn from two sources: the first 160 participants of the ongoing ImmuneRACE study, and 950 to 1,500 subjects contributed by 6 global collaborators. Nearly every sample came with metadata listing a de-identified subject ID, COVID-19 status, age in years and sex. Where available, HLA class I and class II types were taken from metadata supplied by the sample provider and were not determined by assay-based typing.

The investigation overall reported the following: The quantity of clinical and demographic metadata differed by source and by participant and was supplied without curation.

TCRbeta CDR3 regions were amplified from genomic DNA using the immunoSEQ Assay, a bias-controlled multiplex PCR. The authors' analysis ran thus. Within the assay, amplification of reference gene primers was used to estimate how many nucleated cells each sample contained. To quantify the absolute abundance of each unique TCRbeta CDR3 rearrangement, sequence reads were collapsed and filtered. For each sample, productive Simpson clonality was calculated as the square root of Simpson's diversity index over productive rearrangements. In its TCRdb copy, this immuneACCESS table keeps in-frame sequences only and misses some clones. Where compared with another copy, unresolved V genes explain less than half of these, and the others have no known cause. That table is the source of V, J and clone size, and D and trimming were worked out from the DNA. Here the sample has fewer than 200,000 clones; 82% occur a single time. About 7.8% of the sample is in the top ten clones.

This receptor was identified in a woman in her fifties or sixties with COVID-19, enrolled during active disease. Input material: peripheral blood.

The nucleotide sequence reads as follows: TGTGCCAGCAGGGACAGTCAGGGAACTGGAAACACCATATATTTT. The resulting protein is CASRDSQGTGNTIYF. The chain is encoded by TRBV2 joined to TRBJ1-3; the best D guess is TRBD1, with 6 bases matching. The CDR3 measures 15 amino acids from cysteine to phenylalanine. The kept DNA is CDR3 alone, 45 bases in frame from the first base. Between the V and J ends, shortened by 6 bases and 2 bases respectively, the junction contains 14 bases. CDR1 and CDR2 are read off the germline V gene as SNHLY and FYNNEI.